This is a list of T cell receptor beta chains from one sample in a study of blood T cells in healthy people across ages. TCRdb re-derived calls from the 5' RACE reads in MiXCR, one entry per CDR3 protein. The repertoire holds approximately 800,000 distinct CDR3 sequences, 30% to 45% seen once, with under 15% in the top ten. Material: blood. These receptors originate from a young man in good health. The CDR3 runs from the conserved cysteine through the conserved F or W. A D gene is named only where the DNA matches it firmly. Clone sizes are given selectively: once, few, many, or a class where the clone is expanded.

clone size	V gene	J gene	D gene	CDR3 protein	CDR3 DNA
few	TRBV6-6	TRBJ2-3	NA	CASSYLAGPLGTDTQYF	TGTGCCAGCAGTTACCTGGCAGGGCCCCTGGGAACAGATACGCAGTATTTT
NA	TRBV29-1	TRBJ1-1	TRBD1	CSGWTGGFEAFF	TGCAGCGGGTGGACAGGGGGCTTTGAAGCTTTCTTT
few	TRBV20-1	TRBJ1-2	TRBD1	CSAWGTGDYGYTF	TGCAGTGCCTGGGGGACAGGGGACTATGGCTACACCTTC
NA	TRBV10-3	TRBJ2-3	NA	CAIRATGREYTDTQYF	TGTGCCATCAGGGCGACAGGGAGGGAGTACACAGATACGCAGTATTTT
few	TRBV4-1	TRBJ1-1	TRBD1	CASSPFGQGKGTEAFF	TGCGCCAGCAGCCCTTTCGGACAGGGAAAGGGCACTGAAGCTTTCTTT
many	TRBV10-3	TRBJ2-7	NA	CAISWDTQSSYEQYF	TGTGCCATCAGTTGGGACACCCAGAGCTCCTACGAGCAGTACTTC
many	TRBV10-3	TRBJ1-1	TRBD1	CAISENVGQGRWNTEAFF	TGTGCCATCAGTGAGAATGTTGGACAGGGGCGGTGGAACACTGAAGCTTTCTTT
NA	TRBV25-1	TRBJ1-1	NA	CASSGDGRTEAFF	TGTGCCAGCAGTGGGGATGGGAGGACTGAAGCTTTCTTT
few	TRBV20-1	TRBJ1-6	TRBD1	CSAHRGSYNSPLHF	TGCAGTGCCCACAGGGGCAGCTATAATTCACCCCTCCACTTT
NA	TRBV2	TRBJ1-3	NA	CASKTEKDPSGNTIYF	TGTGCCAGCAAGACCGAAAAAGACCCCTCTGGAAACACCATATATTTT
few	TRBV6-5	TRBJ2-7	TRBD1	CASSQGTVYEQYF	TGTGCCAGCAGTCAAGGGACAGTCTACGAGCAGTACTTC
NA	TRBV6-4	TRBJ1-5	NA	CASTLGRGSGNQPQHF	TGTGCCAGCACCCTGGGGAGGGGGTCGGGCAATCAGCCCCAGCATTTT
NA	TRBV7-8	TRBJ2-1	TRBD2	CASSGGGSYNEQFF	TGTGCCAGCAGCGGCGGGGGGTCCTACAATGAGCAGTTCTTC
NA	TRBV7-9	TRBJ1-2	NA	CASSLGRDGDYGYTF	TGTGCCAGCAGCTTAGGCCGGGACGGGGACTATGGCTACACCTTC
few	TRBV5-6	TRBJ2-7	TRBD1	CASSANRGEQYF	TGTGCCAGCAGCGCAAACAGGGGCGAGCAGTACTTC